Listed below are T cell receptor beta chains from one sample, sequenced in a study of response to subunit inactivated influenza vaccine. One entry per CDR3 protein, called by TCRdb with MiXCR from the RT-PCR reads. In the table there are about 190,000 distinct CDR3 sequences, under 15% of which are singletons. Sample: CD8+ T cells sorted from PBMCs, taken approximately 5 days after vaccination. The receptors here all came from a man aged 50-60 years who received an inactivated influenza vaccine. The conserved cysteine and the conserved F or W are not part of the CDR3 here. Expanded clones get a size class; other rows say once, few or many, or leave the size out.

J: TRBJ1-2; V: TRBV29-1; size: .; CDR3: SAGPQSTNYGYT
J: TRBJ2-7; V: TRBV12-3/TRBV12-4; size: .; CDR3: ASSSDREFGEQY
J: TRBJ2-1; V: TRBV29-1; size: .; CDR3: SVGVITEQI
J: TRBJ2-1; V: TRBV7-2; size: many; CDR3: ASSYLGRGVSNEQF
J: TRBJ2-1; V: TRBV7-9; size: few; CDR3: ASSTGTSGPYNEQF
J: TRBJ2-1; V: TRBV20-1; size: .; CDR3: SATPTSGSEQF
J: TRBJ1-5; V: TRBV28; size: few; CDR3: ASTPTVRSNQPQH
J: TRBJ1-3; V: TRBV12-3/TRBV12-4; size: .; CDR3: ASSLTGVGNTIY
J: TRBJ2-7; V: TRBV6-2/TRBV6-3; size: .; CDR3: ASSYHGRYYEQY
J: TRBJ1-5; V: TRBV12-3/TRBV12-4; size: .; CDR3: ASGGGGNQPQH
J: TRBJ1-3; V: TRBV6-5; size: few; CDR3: ASSWSQGTGNTIY
J: TRBJ2-7; V: TRBV7-9; size: few; CDR3: ASSLTGLDYEQY
J: TRBJ2-1; V: TRBV20-1; size: .; CDR3: SARRPRVEQF
J: TRBJ1-5; V: TRBV5-6; size: few; CDR3: ASSFGTVFQPQH
J: TRBJ1-2; V: TRBV7-8; size: few; CDR3: ASSPTTGWYGYT
J: TRBJ2-7; V: TRBV5-1; size: .; CDR3: ASSGTGGSYEQY
J: TRBJ2-1; V: TRBV20-1; size: many; CDR3: SARGFTSGRNEQF
J: TRBJ2-1; V: TRBV6-2/TRBV6-3; size: few; CDR3: ASKKAPRLAGGGEQF
J: TRBJ2-7; V: TRBV11-2; size: many; CDR3: ASSLGRAAYEQY
J: TRBJ2-1; V: TRBV9; size: once; CDR3: ASSAAGRSSYNEQF
J: TRBJ2-1; V: TRBV29-1; size: many; CDR3: SVRFSGRYEQF
J: TRBJ2-1; V: TRBV6-6; size: few; CDR3: ASSLGRGVEQF
J: TRBJ2-7; V: TRBV11-2; size: .; CDR3: ASSLGRLPSYEQY
J: TRBJ2-7; V: TRBV7-6; size: .; CDR3: ASSLRDRGYEQY
J: TRBJ2-7; V: TRBV6-2/TRBV6-3; size: few; CDR3: ASRGTYEQY
J: TRBJ1-2; V: TRBV28; size: many; CDR3: ASSFSEETYYGYT
J: TRBJ1-6; V: TRBV28; size: .; CDR3: ASSFTGYNSPLH
J: TRBJ2-2; V: TRBV25-1; size: many; CDR3: ASSEYPLGPGELF
J: TRBJ2-1; V: TRBV5-6; size: .; CDR3: ASSLGAGLGHEQF
J: TRBJ2-1; V: TRBV5-1; size: .; CDR3: ASSRLAREHNNEQF
J: TRBJ2-7; V: TRBV29-1; size: few; CDR3: SVEITYEQY
J: TRBJ2-5; V: TRBV30; size: .; CDR3: AWSVLRERILSETQY
J: TRBJ2-5; V: TRBV2; size: .; CDR3: ASSAPGLGLQTQY
J: TRBJ2-5; V: TRBV20-1; size: few; CDR3: SAKDDEGSRSPQY
J: TRBJ2-1; V: TRBV13; size: few; CDR3: ASSLGWEPNEQF
J: TRBJ1-5; V: TRBV6-1; size: many; CDR3: ASSDRANQPQH
J: TRBJ2-1; V: TRBV7-2; size: .; CDR3: ASSLDSGGAQEQF
J: TRBJ2-1; V: TRBV7-9; size: .; CDR3: ASSPRYRGPLVEQF
J: TRBJ2-2; V: TRBV24-1; size: many; CDR3: ATSDFRNTGELF
J: TRBJ2-7; V: TRBV12-3/TRBV12-4; size: .; CDR3: ASSSPGTEPTYEQY
J: TRBJ1-2; V: TRBV5-1; size: few; CDR3: ASSSNPRVNYGYT
J: TRBJ2-2; V: TRBV5-1; size: .; CDR3: ASSFGGQNTGELF
J: TRBJ1-5; V: TRBV6-1; size: few; CDR3: ASSEWVGREPQH
J: TRBJ2-1; V: TRBV28; size: .; CDR3: ASSLTSGRPYNEQF
J: TRBJ2-1; V: TRBV29-1; size: few; CDR3: SVEPTYTGQGWNEQF
J: TRBJ2-2; V: TRBV12-3/TRBV12-4; size: few; CDR3: ASNPDGEAGELF
J: TRBJ1-1; V: TRBV10-3; size: .; CDR3: AIRTGDAEAF